One sample yielded the 30 T cell receptor beta chains listed below, sequenced in a study of T cells after posttransplantation cyclophosphamide. The method was immunoSEQ multiplex PCR; TCRdb's version includes in-frame clones alone and lacks a portion of them. Here the sample spans just under 20,000 clones, roughly 90% being singletons. A marrow graft followed busulfan-fludarabine conditioning, with cyclophosphamide on days +3 and +4. Material: PBMCs, obtained after allogeneic stem cell transplant with posttransplant cyclophosphamide. The receptors here all came from a female patient in her thirties or forties who received an allogeneic stem cell transplant from a related donor, was CMV-positive, and had no GVHD. Among the T cells, some may be from the graft donor.

This chain uses TRBV9 with TRBJ1-2; 9 positions agree with TRBD1. Trimming at V came to 3 bases and at J to 4 bases, leaving 4 bases not matched to a gene. CDR3 length: 14 residues. Per germline, CDR1 SGDLS and CDR2 YYNGEE. CDR3 in DNA: TGTGCCAGCAGCGGAAACAGGGGGCCCTATGGCTACACCTTC. Its translation: CASSGNRGPYGYTF.

The V call is TRBV30, the J call TRBJ1-5, with 9 positions matching TRBD1. Trimming cost V 4 bases and J 4 bases; bases outside gene matches: 5. Germline CDR1 reads GTSNPN; CDR2 reads SVGIG (reference sequence). The CDR3 covers 14 residues. In DNA, the CDR3 is TGTGCCTGGACCCCGGGACAGGGAAATCAGCCCCAGCATTTT. Its translation: CAWTPGQGNQPQHF.

The chain is built from TRBV27 and TRBJ1-4, with a weak D call TRBD1 (5 bases). This CDR3 is 14 amino acids long. Trimming left V 1 base short and J 8 bases short, with 11 bases between. The germline CDR1 and CDR2 sequences are MNHEY and SMNVEV (reference sequence). CDR3: CASSLLAPGEKLFF. The CDR3 DNA is TGTGCCAGCAGTTTATTGGCGCCAGGGGAAAAACTGTTTTTT.

The chain recombines TRBV7-9 with TRBJ1-1; no definite D call. From germline, CDR1 is SEHNR and CDR2 FQNEAQ (reference sequence). With 1 base removed from V and 0 bases from J, the gap between germline ends came to 6 bases. This CDR3 spans 14 amino acids. In DNA form, the CDR3 reads TGTGCCAGCAGCTTAGAACATCTGAACACTGAAGCTTTCTTT. Translation gives CASSLEHLNTEAFF. Full variable domain (missing parts from reference TRBV7-9 and TRBJ1-1): DTGVSQNPRHKITKRGQNVTFRCDPISEHNRLYWYRQTLGQGPEFLTYFQNEAQLEKSRLLSDRFSAERPKGSFSTLEIQRTEQGDSAMYLCASSLEHLNTEAFFGQGTRLTVV.

The rearrangement links TRBV19 to TRBJ1-2, with 9 positions matching TRBD1. Per the germline V gene, CDR1 is LNHDA and CDR2 is SQIVND (reference sequence). V was pared by 7 bases and J by 4 bases, with 10 bases of the junction left unmatched. CDR3 size: 15 residues. The CDR3 DNA sequence: TGTGCCAGTACCCAACCGGGACAGGGCACCTATGGCTACACCTTC. Translating gives CASTQPGQGTYGYTF.

The V gene is TRBV19, the J gene TRBJ2-6; 7 positions agree with TRBD1. After removal of 7 bases from V and 2 bases from J, the junction contained 11 bases not matched to a gene. CDR3 size: 17 residues. Germline-derived CDR1 and CDR2 are LNHDA and SQIVND (reference sequence). CDR3 DNA: TGTGCCAGTACCCTCGGGACAGTCGACGCTGGGGCCAACGTCCTGACTTTC. This translates into CASTLGTVDAGANVLTF.

About this clone itself: At one of its ends the junction is not consistent with the germline gene, which may arise from a read error. The J gene is TRBJ2-5, the V gene TRBV28; 12 bases align to TRBD2. There are 17 residues in the CDR3. Looked up from germline, CDR1 is MDHEN and CDR2 is SYDVKM. This chain's CDR3 is CASSLWRGLAGKETQYF. The DNA for the CDR3 is TGTGCCAGCAGTCTATGGCGGGGACTAGCGGGTAAAGAGACCCAGTACTTC.

The chain links TRBV5-6 to TRBJ2-3; 11 bases are shared with TRBD2. CDR3 length equals 15 residues. Trimming took 4 bases from V and 7 from J; bases not matched to a gene: 8. Looked up from germline, CDR1 is SGHDT and CDR2 is YYEEEE. The chain's CDR3 is CASSRLAGPHYTQYF. As DNA, the CDR3 is TGTGCCAGCAGCCGACTAGCGGGGCCCCATTATACGCAGTATTTT.

The chain employs TRBV4-1 and TRBJ2-1; 9 positions match TRBD2. CDR3 length: 16 amino acids. Per germline, CDR1 MGHRA and CDR2 YSYEKL. V shed 8 bases, J shed 2 bases, and the junction held 10 bases outside the gene matches. CDR3 amino acids: CASGDLAGAAYNEQFF. The CDR3 DNA reads as TGCGCCAGCGGGGACTTAGCGGGAGCGGCCTACAATGAGCAGTTCTTC.

This chain links TRBV14 with TRBJ1-1; maybe TRBD1 (6 bases). The CDR3 length is 13 residues. The V end was cut by 5 bases, the J end by 3 bases, with 10 bases between. Germline CDR1 is SGHDN and CDR2 is FVKESK. The CDR3 here is CASSRQEDTEAFF. CDR3 in DNA: TGTGCCAGCAGCAGACAGGAGGACACTGAAGCTTTCTTT.

The chain recombines TRBV4-3 with TRBJ2-2; D gene unclear. Trimming shortened V by 0 bases and J by 7 bases, and 18 bases separated the two germline ends. Per the germline V gene, CDR1 is LGHNA and CDR2 is YSLEER. This CDR3 has 17 residues. The CDR3 protein is CASSQDLALQTGGELFF. In nucleotides, the CDR3 is TGCGCCAGCAGCCAAGATCTGGCTCTCCAAACGGGCGGGGAGCTGTTTTTT.

This rearrangement joins TRBV30 to TRBJ1-2, with a tentative D call TRBD1 (5 bases). This CDR3 has 14 amino acids. The V gene's germline CDR1 is GTSNPN and CDR2 SVGIG (reference sequence). V lost 5 bases and J 8 bases, leaving 21 bases between the germline ends. The CDR3 reads CAWGPGGGRGGYTF. CDR3 DNA sequence: TGTGCCTGGGGACCGGGGGGAGGGAGAGGCGGCTACACCTTC.

This clone was seen once. The V gene is TRBV7-2, the J gene TRBJ2-7; D may be TRBD1 (5 bases). The germline V and J ends were trimmed by 1 base and 3 bases, with 13 bases remaining between them. The CDR3 contains 15 residues. Germline V gene lookup returns CDR1 SGHTA and CDR2 FQGNSA. The CDR3: CASSLELGQGYEQYF. The CDR3 nucleotides read TGTGCCAGCAGCTTAGAATTGGGGCAGGGCTACGAGCAGTACTTC. The whole variable domain, filled in from reference TRBV7-2 and TRBJ2-7, reads GAGVSQSPSNKVTEKGKDVELRCDPISGHTALYWYRQSLGQGLEFLIYFQGNSAPDKSGLPSDRFSAERTGGSVSTLTIQRTQQEDSAVYLCASSLELGQGYEQYFGPGTRLTVT.

DNA of the CDR3: TGTGCCAGTAGTCTCCTCCTCACGGGGACCCAGTACTTC. Protein: CASSLLLTGTQYF. J is TRBJ2-5 and V is TRBV19, with unresolved D. The germline gives CDR1 LNHDA, CDR2 SQIVND (reference sequence). The germline V and J ends were trimmed by 5 bases and 7 bases, with 14 bases remaining between them. The CDR3 covers 13 residues.

The chain carries TRBV5-8 and TRBJ2-2, with 10 positions matching TRBD1. The CDR3 consists of 14 residues. V lost 5 bases and J lost 5; bases outside the gene matches: 3. From germline, CDR1 is SGHTS and CDR2 YDEGEE. CDR3 nucleotides: TGTGCCAGCAGACGGACAGGGGGGACCGGGGAGCTGTTTTTT. Its translation: CASRRTGGTGELFF.

The rearrangement links TRBV30 to TRBJ1-6; D is possibly TRBD1 (6 bases). There are 14 residues in the CDR3. Deletions cut 0 bases from V and 8 bases from J, with 11 bases between. CDR1 is GTSNPN, CDR2 SVGIG, per germline (reference sequence). The CDR3 here is CAWSVRKGDSPLHF. In nucleotides, the CDR3 is TGTGCCTGGAGTGTACGGAAGGGGGATTCACCCCTCCACTTT.

This chain uses TRBV6-6 with TRBJ2-7; 12 positions agree with TRBD2. CDR1 and CDR2 from the germline V gene are MNHNY and SVGAGI (reference sequence). The ends lost 0 bases at V and 7 bases at J; junction bases unmatched: 7. CDR3 length: 16 amino acids. The CDR3 spells CASSYSASGRAGEQYF. The CDR3 DNA reads TGTGCCAGCAGTTACTCGGCTAGCGGGAGGGCAGGGGAGCAGTACTTC.

CDR3 nucleotide sequence: TGTGCCAGCTCCCAGGGAGGGGCGGTTGAGGGGTTTGAAGCTTTCTTT. Its translation is CASSQGGAVEGFEAFF. J is TRBJ1-1 and V is TRBV9; tentative D call: TRBD1 (5 bases). With 7 bases removed from V and 7 bases from J, the gap between germline ends came to 26 bases. CDR3 length: 16 amino acids. From germline, CDR1 is SGDLS and CDR2 YYNGEE.

The J gene is TRBJ1-4, the V gene TRBV7-9; TRBD1 matches 7 bases. This CDR3 is built from 15 residues. The J segment lost 7 bases and the V segment lost 5 bases, leaving 10 bases of the junction unmatched. CDR1 is SEHNR and CDR2 is FQNEAQ in the germline V gene (reference sequence). This chain's CDR3 is CASSRTGTRLEKLFF. The DNA of the CDR3 is TGTGCCAGCAGCCGGACAGGAACTCGGCTTGAAAAACTGTTTTTT.

The chain has TRBV27 and TRBJ1-5, with D possibly TRBD1 on 6 matching bases. The CDR3 sequence is 15 residues long. Trimming pared 6 bases from V and 4 bases from J, leaving 16 bases between. Germline V gene sequence: CDR1 MNHEY, CDR2 SMNVEV (reference sequence). The CDR3 sequence is CASRPPGALNQPQHF. The CDR3 coding sequence is TGTGCCAGCAGACCTCCAGGGGCCCTAAATCAGCCCCAGCATTTT.

In this sample, this clone turned up once. The chain carries TRBV6-1 and TRBJ2-7, with 7 positions matching TRBD2. This CDR3 has 13 amino acids. CDR1 and CDR2 (germline): MNHNS, SASEGT. Trimming at V came to 8 bases and at J to 1 base, leaving 5 bases not matched to a gene. CDR3: CASLRDYSYEQYF. CDR3 bases: TGTGCCAGCCTCCGGGACTATTCCTACGAGCAGTACTTC.

The gene calls are TRBV4-3 and TRBJ1-2; D ambiguous. The CDR3 is 13 amino acids. The germline CDR1 and CDR2 sequences are LGHNA and YSLEER. Trimming shortened V by 4 bases and J by 2 bases, and 8 bases separated the two germline ends. In DNA form, the CDR3 reads TGCGCCAGCAGCCTCCGCGAGAACTATGGCTACACCTTC. Its translation: CASSLRENYGYTF.

The rearrangement joins TRBV27 to TRBJ2-7; 8 bases align to TRBD2. Trimming took 5 bases from V and 0 from J; bases not matched to a gene: 9. The CDR3 spans 16 residues. Looked up from germline, CDR1 is MNHEY and CDR2 is SMNVEV (reference sequence). Here the CDR3 reads CASSPLTGTSSYEQYF. The CDR3 DNA reads as TGTGCCAGCAGTCCGCTCACCGGGACTAGCTCCTACGAGCAGTACTTC.

The V gene is TRBV28, the J gene TRBJ1-5; TRBD1 matches at 8 bases. CDR1 is MDHEN and CDR2 is SYDVKM in the germline V gene. V dropped 10 bases and J dropped 1; count of bases not matched to a gene: 12. The CDR3 loop spans 16 amino acids. The CDR3: CATTNQGAGSNQPQHF. CDR3 sequence (DNA): TGTGCCACCACTAATCAGGGGGCAGGGAGCAATCAGCCCCAGCATTTT.

The chain carries TRBV5-4 and TRBJ2-3, with TRBD2 matching over 8 bases. J was trimmed by 2 bases and V by 0 bases; bases with no gene match: 8. Germline V gives CDR1 SGHNT, CDR2 YYREEE (reference sequence). The CDR3 totals 17 residues. CDR3: CASSLAISGTFTDTQYF. For the CDR3, the DNA is TGTGCCAGCAGCTTGGCTATTAGCGGGACCTTCACAGATACGCAGTATTTT.

A single count supports this clone. The chain recombines TRBV4-3 with TRBJ1-1; D is perhaps TRBD1 (5 bases). The CDR3 loop spans 16 amino acids. The germline V gene encodes CDR1 LGHNA and CDR2 YSLEER. V gave up 0 bases and J gave up 4 bases, with 15 bases separating them. The CDR3, as DNA: TGCGCCAGCAGCCAAGATAGGGCAGGGTGGAGCACTGAAGCTTTCTTT. It yields the protein CASSQDRAGWSTEAFF.

The chain couples TRBV5-4 to TRBJ2-5; possibly TRBD2 for D (5 bases). Trimming shortened V by 5 bases and J by 2 bases, and 13 bases separated the two germline ends. Per germline, CDR1 SGHNT and CDR2 YYREEE (reference sequence). The CDR3 extends over 14 amino acids. CDR3 region: CASRDPTGQETQYF. The CDR3 bases are TGTGCCAGCAGGGATCCTACGGGGCAAGAGACCCAGTACTTC.

The gene calls are TRBV28 and TRBJ1-5; D possibly corresponds to TRBD1 (5 bases). The CDR3 runs to 15 residues. The germline V gene encodes CDR1 MDHEN and CDR2 SYDVKM. The V gene lost 8 bases and the J gene lost 2 bases, with 16 bases spanning the gap. This chain's CDR3 is CASEQRGGGNQPQHF. The DNA of the CDR3 is TGTGCCAGCGAACAAAGGGGTGGAGGCAATCAGCCCCAGCATTTT.

The chain combines TRBV5-1 with TRBJ2-5, with D possibly TRBD1 on 5 matching bases. This CDR3 comprises 14 residues. The V gene's germline CDR1 is SGHRS and CDR2 YFSETQ. The germline V and J ends were trimmed by 0 bases and 5 bases, with 11 bases remaining between them. In nucleotides, the CDR3 is TGCGCCAGCAGCTTGGTGCAGGGTAGGGAGACCCAGTACTTC. The encoded protein is CASSLVQGRETQYF. The complete variable domain, with remaining parts taken from reference TRBV5-1 and TRBJ2-5, reads KAGVTQTPRYLIKTRGQQVTLSCSPISGHRSVSWYQQTPGQGLQFLFEYFSETQRNKGNFPGRFSGRQFSNSRSEMNVSTLELGDSALYLCASSLVQGRETQYFGPGTRLLVL.

The chain carries TRBV5-5 and TRBJ2-3, with TRBD2 identical over 12 bases. The CDR3 length is 16 residues. Looked up from germline, CDR1 is SGHKS and CDR2 is YYEKEE (reference sequence). J gave up 0 bases and V 3 bases, and 2 bases lay outside the gene matches. For the CDR3, the DNA is TGTGCCAGCAGCTCCGGACTAGCGGGAAGCACAGATACGCAGTATTTT. Amino acid sequence: CASSSGLAGSTDTQYF.